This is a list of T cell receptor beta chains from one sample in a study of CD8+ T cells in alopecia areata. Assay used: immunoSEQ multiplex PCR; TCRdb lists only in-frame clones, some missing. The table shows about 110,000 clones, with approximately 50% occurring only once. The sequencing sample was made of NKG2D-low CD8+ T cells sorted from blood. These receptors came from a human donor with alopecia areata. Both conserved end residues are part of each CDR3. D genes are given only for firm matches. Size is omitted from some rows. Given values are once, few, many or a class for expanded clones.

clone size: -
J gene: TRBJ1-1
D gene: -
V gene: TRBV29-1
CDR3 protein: CSVAWGTEAFF
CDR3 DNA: TGCAGCGTGGCATGGGGCACTGAAGCTTTCTTT

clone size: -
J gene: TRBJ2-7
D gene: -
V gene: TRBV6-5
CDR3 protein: CASSPGLEQYF
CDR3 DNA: TGTGCCAGCAGTCCCGGGTTGGAGCAGTACTTC

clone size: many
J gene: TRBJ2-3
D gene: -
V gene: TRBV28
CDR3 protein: CASSLGPDTQYF
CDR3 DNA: TGTGCCAGCAGTCTAGGTCCAGATACGCAGTATTTT

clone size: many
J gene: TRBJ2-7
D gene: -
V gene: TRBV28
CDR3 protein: CASSLQGPSYEQYF
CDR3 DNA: TGTGCCAGCAGTCTCCAGGGCCCTTCCTACGAGCAGTACTTC

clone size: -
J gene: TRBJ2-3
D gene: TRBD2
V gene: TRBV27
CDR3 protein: CASSLSTSRADTQYF
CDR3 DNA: TGTGCCAGCAGTTTATCGACTAGCCGCGCAGATACGCAGTATTTT

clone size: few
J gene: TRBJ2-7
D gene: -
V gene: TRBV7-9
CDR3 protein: CASSLIGGLDEQYF
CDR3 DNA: TGTGCCAGCAGCTTAATCGGGGGGCTGGACGAGCAGTACTTC

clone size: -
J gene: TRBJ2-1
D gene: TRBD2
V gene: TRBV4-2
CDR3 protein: CASSQDFPPLAGGPNEQFF
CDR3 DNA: TGTGCCAGCAGCCAAGACTTCCCTCCCCTGGCGGGAGGGCCAAATGAGCAGTTCTTC

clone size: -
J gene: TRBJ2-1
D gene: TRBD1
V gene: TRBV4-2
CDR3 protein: CASSPGTGGYNEQFF
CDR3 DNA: TGTGCCAGCAGCCCCGGGACAGGAGGCTACAATGAGCAGTTCTTC

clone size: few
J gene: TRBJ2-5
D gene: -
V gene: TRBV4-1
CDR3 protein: CASSQNLADQETQYF
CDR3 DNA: TGCGCCAGCAGCCAAAACTTAGCGGACCAAGAGACCCAGTACTTC

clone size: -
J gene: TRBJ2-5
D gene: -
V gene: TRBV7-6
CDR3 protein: CASSSGETQYF
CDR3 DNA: TGTGCCAGCAGCTCGGGGGAGACCCAGTACTTC

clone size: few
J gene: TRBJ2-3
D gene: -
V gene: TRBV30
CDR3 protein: CAWSVGSGTDTQYF
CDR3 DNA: TGTGCCTGGAGTGTAGGTAGCGGCACAGATACGCAGTATTTT

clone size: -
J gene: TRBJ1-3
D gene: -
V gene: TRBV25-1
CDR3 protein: CASSERPSGNTIYF
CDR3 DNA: TGTGCCAGCAGTGAACGTCCCTCTGGAAACACCATATATTTT

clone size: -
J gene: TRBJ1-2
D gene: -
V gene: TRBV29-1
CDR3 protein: CSVIGSENYGYTF
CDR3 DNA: TGCAGCGTGATAGGTTCAGAGAACTATGGCTACACCTTC

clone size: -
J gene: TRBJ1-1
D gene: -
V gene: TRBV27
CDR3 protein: CASSFNRVSEAFF
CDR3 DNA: TGTGCCAGCAGTTTTAACAGGGTGAGTGAAGCTTTCTTT

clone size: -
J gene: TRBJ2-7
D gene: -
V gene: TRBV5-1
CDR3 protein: CASSLRGAVYEQYF
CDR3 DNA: TGCGCCAGCAGCTTGCGAGGGGCGGTTTACGAGCAGTACTTC

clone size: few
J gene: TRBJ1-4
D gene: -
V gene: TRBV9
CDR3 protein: CASSVEEKLFF
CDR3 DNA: TGTGCCAGCAGCGTAGAGGAAAAACTGTTTTTT

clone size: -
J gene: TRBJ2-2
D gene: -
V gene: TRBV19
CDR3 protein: CASSGAQYTGELFF
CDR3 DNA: TGTGCCAGTAGTGGGGCACAGTACACCGGGGAGCTGTTTTTT

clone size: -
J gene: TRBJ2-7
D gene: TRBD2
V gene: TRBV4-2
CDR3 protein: CASSQGGTSGTYEQYF
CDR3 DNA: TGTGCCAGCAGCCAAGGGGGGACTAGCGGAACCTACGAGCAGTACTTC

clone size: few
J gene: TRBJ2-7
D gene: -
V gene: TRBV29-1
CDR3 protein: CSVEDPDLFNEQYF
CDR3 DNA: TGCAGCGTTGAAGATCCCGACTTGTTTAACGAGCAGTACTTC

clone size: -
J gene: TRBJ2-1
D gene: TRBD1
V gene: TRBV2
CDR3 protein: CASRGGQGHEQFF
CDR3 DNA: TGTGCCAGCAGGGGCGGACAGGGTCATGAGCAGTTCTTC

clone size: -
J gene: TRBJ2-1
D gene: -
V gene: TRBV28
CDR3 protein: CASSSILLAYSEQFF
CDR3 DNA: TGTGCCAGCAGTTCGATACTGCTAGCGTATTCTGAGCAGTTCTTC

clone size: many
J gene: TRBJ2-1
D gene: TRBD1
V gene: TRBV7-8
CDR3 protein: CASSPGTGGYNEQFF
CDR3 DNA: TGTGCCAGCAGCCCCGGGACAGGAGGCTACAATGAGCAGTTCTTC

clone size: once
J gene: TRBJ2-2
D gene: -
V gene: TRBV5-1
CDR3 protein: CASNQGGELFF
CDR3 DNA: TGCGCCAGCAATCAGGGCGGGGAGCTGTTTTTT

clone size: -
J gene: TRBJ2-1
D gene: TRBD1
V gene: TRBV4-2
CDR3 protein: CASSLPRQGNDNEQFF
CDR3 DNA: TGTGCCAGCAGCCTTCCCCGACAGGGAAATGACAATGAGCAGTTCTTC

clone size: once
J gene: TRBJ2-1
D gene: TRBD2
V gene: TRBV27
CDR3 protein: CASSFGSPGGSYNEQFF
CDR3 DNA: TGTGCCAGCAGTTTTGGTTCCCCGGGAGGGTCCTACAATGAGCAGTTCTTC

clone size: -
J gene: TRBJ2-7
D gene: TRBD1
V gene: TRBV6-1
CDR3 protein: CASRVRQGSPYEQYF
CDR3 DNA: TGTGCCAGCAGGGTTCGACAGGGAAGCCCCTACGAGCAGTACTTC

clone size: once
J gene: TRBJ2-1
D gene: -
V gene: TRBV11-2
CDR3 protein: CASSFHGEQFF
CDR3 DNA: TGTGCCAGCAGCTTTCATGGTGAGCAGTTCTTC

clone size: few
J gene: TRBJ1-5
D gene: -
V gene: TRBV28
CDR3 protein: CASSLYLDGHSNQPQHF
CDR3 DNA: TGTGCCAGCAGTTTATACCTCGACGGCCATAGCAATCAGCCCCAGCATTTT

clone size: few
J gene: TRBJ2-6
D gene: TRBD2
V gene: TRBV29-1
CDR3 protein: CSVAGREGSGANVLTF
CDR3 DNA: TGCAGCGTTGCCGGCAGGGAGGGTTCTGGGGCCAACGTCCTGACTTTC

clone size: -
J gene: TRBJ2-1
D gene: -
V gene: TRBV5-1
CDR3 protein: CASSYPLGAEWGEQFF
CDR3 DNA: TGCGCCAGCAGCTACCCTCTGGGGGCGGAATGGGGTGAGCAGTTCTTC

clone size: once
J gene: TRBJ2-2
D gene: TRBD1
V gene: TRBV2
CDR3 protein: CASRGQGFVATGELFF
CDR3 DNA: TGTGCCAGCAGAGGACAGGGGTTCGTGGCCACCGGGGAGCTGTTTTTT

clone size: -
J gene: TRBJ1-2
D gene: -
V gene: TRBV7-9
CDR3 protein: CASSSPDGNGYTF
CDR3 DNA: TGTGCCAGCAGCTCACCCGATGGGAATGGCTACACCTTC

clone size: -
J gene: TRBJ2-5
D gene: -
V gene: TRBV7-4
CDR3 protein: CASSHCRRGRQETQYF
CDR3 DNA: TGTGCCAGCAGCCACTGCCGTCGGGGGCGACAAGAGACCCAGTACTTC

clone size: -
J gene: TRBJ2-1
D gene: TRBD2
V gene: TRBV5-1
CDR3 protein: CASSPGTSGKDYNEQFF
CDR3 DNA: TGCGCCAGCAGCCCCGGGACTAGCGGGAAGGATTACAATGAGCAGTTCTTC

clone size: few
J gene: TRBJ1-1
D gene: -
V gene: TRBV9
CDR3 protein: CASSSDQNTEAFF
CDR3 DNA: TGTGCCAGCAGCTCCGACCAGAACACTGAAGCTTTCTTT

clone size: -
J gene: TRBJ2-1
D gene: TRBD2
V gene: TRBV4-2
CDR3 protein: CASSPGPSGGNEQFF
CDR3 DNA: TGTGCCAGCAGCCCGGGGCCTAGCGGAGGCAATGAGCAGTTCTTC

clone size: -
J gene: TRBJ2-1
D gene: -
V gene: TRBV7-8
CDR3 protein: CASSLDSSYNEQFF
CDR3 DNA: TGTGCCAGCAGCTTGGATAGCTCCTACAATGAGCAGTTCTTC

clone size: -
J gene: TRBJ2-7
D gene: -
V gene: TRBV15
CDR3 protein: CATSSPAGGVEQYF
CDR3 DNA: TGTGCCACCAGCAGCCCCGCCGGTGGGGTCGAGCAGTACTTC

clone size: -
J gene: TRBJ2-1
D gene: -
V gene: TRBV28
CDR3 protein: CASSLQGFDEQFF
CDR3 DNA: TGTGCCAGCAGTCTTCAGGGTTTCGATGAGCAGTTCTTC

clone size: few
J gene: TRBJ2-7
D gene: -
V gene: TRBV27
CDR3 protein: CASNLHPQYF
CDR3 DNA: TGTGCCAGCAACCTACACCCGCAGTACTTC

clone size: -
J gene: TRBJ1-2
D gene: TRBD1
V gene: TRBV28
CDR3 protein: CASRDRGLGSRYGYTF
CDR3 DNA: TGTGCCAGCAGAGACAGGGGGCTCGGATCCCGCTATGGCTACACCTTC

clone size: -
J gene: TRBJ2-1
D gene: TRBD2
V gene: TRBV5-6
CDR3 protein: CASSLVSPGLGNNEQFF
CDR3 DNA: TGTGCCAGCAGCTTGGTCTCGCCCGGACTAGGCAACAATGAGCAGTTCTTC

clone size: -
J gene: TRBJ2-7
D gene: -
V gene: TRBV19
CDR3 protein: CASSTTGTAYEQYF
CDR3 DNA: TGTGCCAGTAGTACTACAGGGACGGCCTACGAGCAGTACTTC

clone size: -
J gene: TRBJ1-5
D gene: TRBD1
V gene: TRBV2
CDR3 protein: CASKDRVNQPQHF
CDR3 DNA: TGTGCCAGCAAAGACAGGGTGAATCAGCCCCAGCATTTT

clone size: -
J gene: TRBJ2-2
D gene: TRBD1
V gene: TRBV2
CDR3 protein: CASSEIPGQWSGELFF
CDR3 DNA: TGTGCCAGCAGTGAGATACCGGGACAGTGGAGCGGGGAGCTGTTTTTT

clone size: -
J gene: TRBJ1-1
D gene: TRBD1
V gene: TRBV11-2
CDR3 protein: CASSSRPGQGNTEAFF
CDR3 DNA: TGTGCCAGCAGCTCGAGGCCGGGACAGGGGAACACTGAAGCTTTCTTT

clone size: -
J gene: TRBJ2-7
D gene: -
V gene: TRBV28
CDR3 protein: CASSFPPDEQYF
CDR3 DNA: TGTGCCAGCAGTTTCCCCCCCGACGAGCAGTACTTC

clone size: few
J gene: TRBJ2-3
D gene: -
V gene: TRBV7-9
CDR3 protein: CASSSRDTAADTQYF
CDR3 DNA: TGTGCCAGCAGCTCCCGGGACACCGCAGCAGATACGCAGTATTTT